This T cell receptor beta chain was recorded in a study of CD8+ T cells in alopecia areata. Study overall: Treatment comprised oral tofacitinib, 5 to 10 mg twice daily, in treated patients. Study findings and constraints: Elevated clonality characterized lesional scalp relative to normal scalp, particularly in alopecia totalis/universalis. Sequences from scalp samples also cover resident alphabeta T cells of normal skin.

Alopecia areata patients provided lesional scalp punch biopsies and peripheral blood. The authors extracted RNA and reverse transcribed it into cDNA as the sequencing template. TCRdb's copy holds only in-frame clones and misses some; the assay was immunoSEQ multiplex PCR. The sample includes tens of thousands of clones, almost 97% of them seen just once. This clone has more than one count but fewer than ten. Its antigen is unidentified. The clonotype was recovered from a human donor with alopecia areata. Sequencing used CD8+ T cells sorted from blood, obtained at week 0.

The CDR3 region has the DNA TGTGCCAGCAGCCCCTCCACGGCGCCTGCCTACAATGAGCAGTTCTTC. This sequence encodes CASSPSTAPAYNEQFF. The genes are TRBV9 and TRBJ2-1; D gene unclear. V lost 4 bases, J lost 2 bases, and 16 bases lay in between. The germline V gene encodes CDR1 SGDLS and CDR2 YYNGEE. The CDR3 loop spans 16 amino acids.